This record looks at one T cell receptor beta chain sequence and its context. Its antigen is as yet unknown. Repertoires were generated with immunoSEQ multiplex PCR, while TCRdb's copy carries only in-frame clones and drops some. The data show some 45,000 clones, around 94% seen once. The junction had 15 bases not matched to a gene; V was cut back by 1 base and J by 9 bases. CDR3 length: 17 amino acids. Germline-derived CDR1 and CDR2 are SGHVS and FNYEAQ. This entry comes from a study of cytomegalovirus exposure and HLA in healthy donors. Overall study: The approximately 120 validation repertoires and the roughly 690 first-cohort repertoires shared a platform, a later analysis reported. Overall study results and limits: While the bulk of TCR sequences proved rare, some public TCRs turned up in many donors.

The study drew the donors from its roughly 120-subject validation cohort, separate from the roughly 700-subject first cohort. The genes are TRBV7-6 and TRBJ2-1; 7 nucleotides agree with TRBD2. The receptor's source is a woman between 18 and 30 years old in good health and CMV-seropositive. Sequencing input: PBMCs. The CDR3 sequence is CASSLGVGDYSSGEQFF. The CDR3 region has the DNA TGTGCCAGCAGCTTAGGGGTGGGGGACTACTCGTCAGGTGAGCAGTTCTTC.